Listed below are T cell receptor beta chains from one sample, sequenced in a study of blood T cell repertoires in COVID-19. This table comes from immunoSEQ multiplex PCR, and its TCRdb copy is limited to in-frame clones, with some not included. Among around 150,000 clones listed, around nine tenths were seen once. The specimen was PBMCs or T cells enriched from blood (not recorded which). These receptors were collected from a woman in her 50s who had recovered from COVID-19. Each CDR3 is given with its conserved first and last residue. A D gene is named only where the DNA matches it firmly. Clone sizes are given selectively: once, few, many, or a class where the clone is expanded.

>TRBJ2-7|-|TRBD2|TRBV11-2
CASSHGEGNEQYF
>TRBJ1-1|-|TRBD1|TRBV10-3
CAIGQGVKSEAFF
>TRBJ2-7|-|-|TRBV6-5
CASSLRYEQYF
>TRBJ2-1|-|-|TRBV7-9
CASSSYGGSYNEQFF
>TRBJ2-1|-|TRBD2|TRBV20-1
CSASAQGLGNNEQFF
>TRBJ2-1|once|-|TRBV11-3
CASSLAGRIRSYNEQFF
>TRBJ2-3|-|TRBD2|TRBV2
CASRPGTTRGPTDTQYF
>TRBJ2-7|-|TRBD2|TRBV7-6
CASSLGLAGGVFYEQYF
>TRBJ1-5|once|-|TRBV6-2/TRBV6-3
CASSKPRRSNQPQHF
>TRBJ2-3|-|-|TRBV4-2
CASSQEYGTPSDTQYF
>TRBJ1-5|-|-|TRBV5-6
CASSLGGPSNQPQHF
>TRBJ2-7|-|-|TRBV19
CASNAGFDTEQYF
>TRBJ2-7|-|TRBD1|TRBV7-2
CASSSLTGGYEQYF
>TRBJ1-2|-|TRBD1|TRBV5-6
CASSLFGDREGYTF
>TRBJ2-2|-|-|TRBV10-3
CAISDEVSDTGELFF
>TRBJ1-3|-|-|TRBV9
CASSPRLDSGNTIYF
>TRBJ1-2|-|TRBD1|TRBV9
CASSVEGAGNYGYTF
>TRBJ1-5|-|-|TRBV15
CATSGGTTSNQPQHF
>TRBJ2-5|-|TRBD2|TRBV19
CASSITSVGTQYF
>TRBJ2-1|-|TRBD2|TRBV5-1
CASSLSTSGGVEQFF
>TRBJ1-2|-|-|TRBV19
CATRGGGGYTF
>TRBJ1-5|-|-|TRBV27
CASSLGGSQPQHF
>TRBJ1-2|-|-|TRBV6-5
CASIIPGLGNYGYTF
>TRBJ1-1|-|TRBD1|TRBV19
CASTIGRAGGRTEAFF
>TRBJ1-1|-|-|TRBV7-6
CASSLDRSNTEAFF
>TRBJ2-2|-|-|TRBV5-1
CASSSGLATNTGELFF
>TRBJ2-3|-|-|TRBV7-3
CASSLSAGEGEETDTQYF
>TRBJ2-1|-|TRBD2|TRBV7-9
CASSLRGTGTSGGGPKQFF
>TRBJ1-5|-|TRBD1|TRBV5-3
CARRPRGHQPQHF
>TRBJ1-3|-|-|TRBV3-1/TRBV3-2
CASSLPPGVSGNTIYF
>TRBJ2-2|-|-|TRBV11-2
CASSPDFVNTGELFF
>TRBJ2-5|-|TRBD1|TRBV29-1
CSVRTGLQETQYF
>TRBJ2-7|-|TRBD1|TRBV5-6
CASSPRDSSYEQYF
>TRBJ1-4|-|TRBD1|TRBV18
CASSPTGSNEKLFF
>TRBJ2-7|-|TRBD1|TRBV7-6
CASSRDRGGEQYF